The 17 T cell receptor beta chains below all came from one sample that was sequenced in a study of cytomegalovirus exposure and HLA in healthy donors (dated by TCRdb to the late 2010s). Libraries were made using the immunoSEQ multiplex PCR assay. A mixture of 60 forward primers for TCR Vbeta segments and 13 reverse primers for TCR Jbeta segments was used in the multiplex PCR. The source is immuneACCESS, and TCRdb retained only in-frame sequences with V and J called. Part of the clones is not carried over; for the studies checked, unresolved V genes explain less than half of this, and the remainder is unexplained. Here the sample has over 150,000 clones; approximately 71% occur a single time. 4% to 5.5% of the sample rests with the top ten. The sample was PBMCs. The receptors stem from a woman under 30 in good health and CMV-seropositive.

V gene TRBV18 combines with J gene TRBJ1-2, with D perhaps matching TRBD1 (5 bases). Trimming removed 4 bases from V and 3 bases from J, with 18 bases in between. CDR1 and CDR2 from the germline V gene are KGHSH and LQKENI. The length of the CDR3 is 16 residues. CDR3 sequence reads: CASSRIPGRRDYGYTF. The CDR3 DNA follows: TGTGCCAGCTCACGTATCCCAGGGAGGCGGGACTATGGCTACACCTTC.

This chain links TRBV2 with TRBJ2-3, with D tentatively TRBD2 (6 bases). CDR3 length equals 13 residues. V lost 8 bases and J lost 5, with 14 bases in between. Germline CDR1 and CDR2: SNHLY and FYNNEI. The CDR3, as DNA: TGTGCCAGCTTCGGGACTTTCCAAGATACGCAGTATTTT. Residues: CASFGTFQDTQYF.

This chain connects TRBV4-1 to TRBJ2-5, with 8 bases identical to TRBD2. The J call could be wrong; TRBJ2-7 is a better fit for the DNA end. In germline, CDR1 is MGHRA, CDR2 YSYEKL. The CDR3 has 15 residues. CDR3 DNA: TGCGCCAGCAGCCCCCTAGCGGGTATCCTCTACGAGCAGTACTTC. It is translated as CASSPLAGILYEQYF.

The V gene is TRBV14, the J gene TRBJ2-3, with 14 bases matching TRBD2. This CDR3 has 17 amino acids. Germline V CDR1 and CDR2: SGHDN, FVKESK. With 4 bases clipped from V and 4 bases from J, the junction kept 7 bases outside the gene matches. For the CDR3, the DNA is TGTGCCAGCAGCCCTGCCCCGGGACTAGCGGGAGCAGATACGCAGTATTTT. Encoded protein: CASSPAPGLAGADTQYF.

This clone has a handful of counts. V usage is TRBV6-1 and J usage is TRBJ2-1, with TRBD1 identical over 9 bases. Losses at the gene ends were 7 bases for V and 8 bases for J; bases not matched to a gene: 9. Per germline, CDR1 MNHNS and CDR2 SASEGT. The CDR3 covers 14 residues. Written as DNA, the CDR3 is TGTGCCAGCACTGCGGGTGGGACAGGGTATGAGCAGTTCTTC. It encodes CASTAGGTGYEQFF.

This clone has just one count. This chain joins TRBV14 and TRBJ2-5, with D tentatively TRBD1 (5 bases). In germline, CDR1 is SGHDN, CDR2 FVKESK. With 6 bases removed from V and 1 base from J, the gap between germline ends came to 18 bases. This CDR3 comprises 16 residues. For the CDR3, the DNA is TGTGCCAGCAGTCCAGGGTTTTTTATGGGCCAAGAGACCCAGTACTTC. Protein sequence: CASSPGFFMGQETQYF.

CDR3 DNA: TGTGCCAGCAGCTGGGAGGGGACAGGGATCTACGAGCAGTACTTC. It yields the protein CASSWEGTGIYEQYF. J is TRBJ2-7 and V is TRBV6-5; TRBD1 agrees at 9 bases. The CDR3 length is 15 residues. With V trimmed by 6 bases and J by 3 bases, 9 bases remained unmatched. Germline V lookup: CDR1 MNHEY, CDR2 SVGAGI.

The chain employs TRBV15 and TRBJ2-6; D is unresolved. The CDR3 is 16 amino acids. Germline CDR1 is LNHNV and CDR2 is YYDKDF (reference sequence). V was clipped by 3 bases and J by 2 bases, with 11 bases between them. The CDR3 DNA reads TGTGCCACCAGCAGGGCCCTTATTGCTGGGGCCAACGTCCTGACTTTC. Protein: CATSRALIAGANVLTF. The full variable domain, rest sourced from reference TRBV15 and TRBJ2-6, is DAMVIQNPRYQVTQFGKPVTLSCSQTLNHNVMYWYQQKSSQAPKLLFHYYDKDFNNEADTPDNFQSRRPNTSFCFLDIRSPGLGDTAMYLCATSRALIAGANVLTFGAGSRLTVL.

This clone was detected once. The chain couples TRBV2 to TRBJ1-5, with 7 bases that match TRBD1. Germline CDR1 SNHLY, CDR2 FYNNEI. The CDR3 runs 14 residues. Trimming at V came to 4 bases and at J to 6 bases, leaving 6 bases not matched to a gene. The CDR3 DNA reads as TGTGCCAGCAGTGGCACAGGGGAGGTTCAGCCCCAGCATTTT. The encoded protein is CASSGTGEVQPQHF. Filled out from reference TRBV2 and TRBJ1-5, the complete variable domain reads EPEVTQTPSHQVTQMGQEVILRCVPISNHLYFYWYRQILGQKVEFLVSFYNNEISEKSEIFDDQFSVERPDGSNFTLKIRSTKLEDSAMYFCASSGTGEVQPQHFGDGTRLSIL.

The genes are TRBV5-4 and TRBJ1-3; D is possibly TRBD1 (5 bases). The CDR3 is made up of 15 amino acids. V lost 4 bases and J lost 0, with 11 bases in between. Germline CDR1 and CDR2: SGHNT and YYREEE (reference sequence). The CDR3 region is CASSIDSLSGNTIYF. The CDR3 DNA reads TGTGCCAGCAGCATCGACAGCCTCTCTGGAAACACCATATATTTT.

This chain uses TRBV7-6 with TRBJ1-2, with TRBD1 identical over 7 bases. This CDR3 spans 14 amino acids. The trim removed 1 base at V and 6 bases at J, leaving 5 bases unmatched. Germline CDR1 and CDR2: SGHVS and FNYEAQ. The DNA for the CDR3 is TGTGCCAGCAGCTTAGGACAGGGAGAGAATGGCTACACCTTC. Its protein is CASSLGQGENGYTF.

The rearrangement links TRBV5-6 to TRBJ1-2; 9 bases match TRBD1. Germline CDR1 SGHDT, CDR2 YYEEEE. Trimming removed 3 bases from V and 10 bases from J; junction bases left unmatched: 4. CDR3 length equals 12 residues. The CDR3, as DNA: TGTGCCAGCAGCTCCGGGACAGGGACCTACACCTTC. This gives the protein CASSSGTGTYTF.

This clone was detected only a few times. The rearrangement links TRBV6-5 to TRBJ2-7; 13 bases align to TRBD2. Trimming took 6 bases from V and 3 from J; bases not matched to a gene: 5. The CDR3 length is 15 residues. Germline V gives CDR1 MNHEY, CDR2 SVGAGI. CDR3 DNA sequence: TGTGCCAGCAGGCCGCGACTAGCGGGAGGCTACGAGCAGTACTTC. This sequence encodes CASRPRLAGGYEQYF.

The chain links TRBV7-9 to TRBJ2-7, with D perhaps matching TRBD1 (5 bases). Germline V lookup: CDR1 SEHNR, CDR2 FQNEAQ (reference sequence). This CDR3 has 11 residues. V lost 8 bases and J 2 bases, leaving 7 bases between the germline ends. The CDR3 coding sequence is TGTGCCAGCTCCAGGGCCTACGAGCAGTACTTC. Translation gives CASSRAYEQYF. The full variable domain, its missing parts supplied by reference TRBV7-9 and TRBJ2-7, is DTGVSQNPRHKITKRGQNVTFRCDPISEHNRLYWYRQTLGQGPEFLTYFQNEAQLEKSRLLSDRFSAERPKGSFSTLEIQRTEQGDSAMYLCASSRAYEQYFGPGTRLTVT.

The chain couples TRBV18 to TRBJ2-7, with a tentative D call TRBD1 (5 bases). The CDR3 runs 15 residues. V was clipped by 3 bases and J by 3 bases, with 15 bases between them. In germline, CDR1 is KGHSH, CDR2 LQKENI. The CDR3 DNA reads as TGTGCCAGCTCACCCATCGAAGGGGTCCGCTACGAGCAGTACTTC. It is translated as CASSPIEGVRYEQYF.

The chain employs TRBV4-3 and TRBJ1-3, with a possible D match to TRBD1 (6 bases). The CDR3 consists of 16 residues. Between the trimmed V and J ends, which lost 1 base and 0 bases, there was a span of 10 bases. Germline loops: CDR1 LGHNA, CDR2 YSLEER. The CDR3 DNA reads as TGCGCCAGCAGCCAAGGGACAGCCAGCTCTGGAAACACCATATATTTT. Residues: CASSQGTASSGNTIYF.

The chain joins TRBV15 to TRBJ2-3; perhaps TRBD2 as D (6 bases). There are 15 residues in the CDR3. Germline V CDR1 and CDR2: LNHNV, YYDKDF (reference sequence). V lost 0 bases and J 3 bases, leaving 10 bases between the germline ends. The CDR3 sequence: CATSRDFGGTDTQYF. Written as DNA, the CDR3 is TGTGCCACCAGCAGAGATTTTGGGGGGACAGATACGCAGTATTTT.